This TCR delta chain stems from a study of delta chains in infants with herpesvirus infections. Study-level points and caveats: The public clonotype might exist undetected in CMV-uninfected infants.

Details on this clone: Its antigen is still unknown. A read error is the likely source, as a far larger clone sits one nucleotide away.

Gamma-chain- and delta-chain-specific primers converted PBMC RNA into TCR cDNA. TCRdb applied CATT to the RT-PCR reads for clone calling. The sample contains roughly 580 delta-chain clones, 38% of which appear only once. The specimen comprised peripheral blood, sampled at time point 2 of longitudinal follow-up. The TCR comes from a human donor who was a Ugandan infant, either HIV-exposed or HIV-unexposed (not recorded which).

The CDR3 bases are TGTGCTCTTGGGGAACTTTGTGTTTCCTACGTACCCAGACCCCCGATCTTT. Amino acids: CALGELCVSYVPRPPIF. The chain combines TRDV1 with TRDJ4, with 7 bases that match TRDD2. Germline assignment: CDR1 TSWWSYY and CDR2 QGS. The length of the CDR3 is 17 residues.